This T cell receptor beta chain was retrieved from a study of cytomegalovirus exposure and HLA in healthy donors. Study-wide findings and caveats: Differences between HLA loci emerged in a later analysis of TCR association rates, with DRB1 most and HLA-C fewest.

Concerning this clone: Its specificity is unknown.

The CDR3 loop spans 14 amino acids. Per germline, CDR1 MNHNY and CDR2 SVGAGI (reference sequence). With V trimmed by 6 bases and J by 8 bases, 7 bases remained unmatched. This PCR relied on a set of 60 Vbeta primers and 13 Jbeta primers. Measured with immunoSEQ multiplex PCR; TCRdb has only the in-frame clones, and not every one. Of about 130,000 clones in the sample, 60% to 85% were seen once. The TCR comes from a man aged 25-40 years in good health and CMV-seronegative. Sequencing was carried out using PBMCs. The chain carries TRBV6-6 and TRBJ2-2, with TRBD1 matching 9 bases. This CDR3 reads CASSRDRVLGELFF. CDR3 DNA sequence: TGTGCCAGCAGCAGGGACAGGGTGCTGGGGGAGCTGTTTTTT.